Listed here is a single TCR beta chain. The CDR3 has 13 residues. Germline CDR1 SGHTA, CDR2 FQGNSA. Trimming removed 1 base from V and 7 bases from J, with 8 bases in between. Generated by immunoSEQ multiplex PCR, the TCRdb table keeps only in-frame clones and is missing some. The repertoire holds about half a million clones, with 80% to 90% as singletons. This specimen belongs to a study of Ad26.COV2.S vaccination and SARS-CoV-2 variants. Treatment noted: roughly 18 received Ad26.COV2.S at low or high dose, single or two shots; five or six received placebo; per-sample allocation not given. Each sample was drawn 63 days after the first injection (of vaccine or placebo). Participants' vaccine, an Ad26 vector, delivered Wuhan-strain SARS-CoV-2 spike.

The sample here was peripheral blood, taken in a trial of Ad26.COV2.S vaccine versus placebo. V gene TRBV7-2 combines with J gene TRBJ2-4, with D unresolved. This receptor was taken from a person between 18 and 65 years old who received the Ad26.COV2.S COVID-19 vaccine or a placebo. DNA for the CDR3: TGTGCCAGCAGCTTAGGCCAGATCAACATTCAGTACTTC. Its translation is CASSLGQINIQYF.